Listed below are T cell receptor beta chains from one sample, sequenced in a study of blood T cells in healthy people across ages. TCRdb itself ran the 5' RACE reads through MiXCR, one entry per CDR3 protein. This table holds 550,000 to 750,000 distinct CDR3 sequences, around 21% found once. The sample was blood. The receptors were gathered from an older man in good health. Each CDR3 is given with its conserved first and last residue. A D gene is named only where the DNA matches it firmly. Clone sizes are given selectively: once, few, many, or a class where the clone is expanded.

clone size: few; D gene: .; V gene: TRBV20-1; J gene: TRBJ2-3; CDR3 protein: CSAREGASPDTQYF; CDR3 DNA: TGCAGTGCTAGAGAGGGGGCTAGCCCAGATACGCAGTATTTT
clone size: few; D gene: .; V gene: TRBV4-3; J gene: TRBJ2-4; CDR3 protein: CASSQDLDENIQYF; CDR3 DNA: TGCGCCAGCAGCCAAGATTTGGACGAAAACATTCAGTACTTC
clone size: .; D gene: .; V gene: TRBV5-1; J gene: TRBJ2-2; CDR3 protein: CASRGNSGTGELLF; CDR3 DNA: TGCGCCAGCAGGGGAAACTCGGGCACCGGGGAGCTGCTTTTT
clone size: few; D gene: .; V gene: TRBV12-3/TRBV12-4; J gene: TRBJ1-6; CDR3 protein: CASSGVSYNSPLHF; CDR3 DNA: TGTGCCAGCAGTGGGGTGTCCTATAATTCACCCCTCCACTTT
clone size: few; D gene: TRBD1; V gene: TRBV2; J gene: TRBJ2-5; CDR3 protein: CASSVGTGPQETQYF; CDR3 DNA: TGTGCCAGCAGTGTGGGGACAGGCCCCCAAGAGACCCAGTACTTC
clone size: .; D gene: TRBD2; V gene: TRBV9; J gene: TRBJ2-1; CDR3 protein: CASSVEGLAVSYNEQFF; CDR3 DNA: TGTGCCAGCAGCGTAGAAGGACTAGCGGTTTCCTACAATGAGCAGTTCTTC
clone size: .; D gene: .; V gene: TRBV5-1; J gene: TRBJ1-1; CDR3 protein: CASRTVSMNTEAFF; CDR3 DNA: TGCGCCAGTAGGACAGTATCCATGAACACTGAAGCTTTCTTT
clone size: many; D gene: .; V gene: TRBV29-1; J gene: TRBJ2-1; CDR3 protein: CSVERGYNEQFF; CDR3 DNA: TGCAGCGTTGAAAGAGGATACAATGAGCAGTTCTTC
clone size: many; D gene: .; V gene: TRBV7-8; J gene: TRBJ2-7; CDR3 protein: CASSLMTGTDEQYF; CDR3 DNA: TGTGCCAGCAGCCTGATGACAGGGACTGACGAGCAGTACTTC
clone size: .; D gene: TRBD2; V gene: TRBV20-1; J gene: TRBJ2-1; CDR3 protein: CSAPTGTSEFF; CDR3 DNA: TGCAGTGCTCCAACCGGGACTAGCGAGTTCTTC
clone size: .; D gene: .; V gene: TRBV3-1; J gene: TRBJ2-7; CDR3 protein: CATTDPTMVQYEQYF; CDR3 DNA: TGTGCCACCACGGATCCGACTATGGTACAATACGAGCAGTACTTC
clone size: few; D gene: .; V gene: TRBV7-9; J gene: TRBJ1-1; CDR3 protein: CASSLIYLEAFF; CDR3 DNA: TGTGCCAGCAGCTTAATCTACCTTGAAGCTTTCTTT
clone size: .; D gene: TRBD2; V gene: TRBV28; J gene: TRBJ2-5; CDR3 protein: CASSSRTSLRETQYF; CDR3 DNA: TGTGCCAGCAGTTCCCGGACTAGCTTGAGGGAGACCCAGTACTTC
clone size: .; D gene: TRBD2; V gene: TRBV6-1; J gene: TRBJ2-2; CDR3 protein: CASRERLAGANTGELFF; CDR3 DNA: TGTGCCAGCAGGGAACGACTAGCGGGAGCGAACACCGGGGAGCTGTTTTTT
clone size: few; D gene: .; V gene: TRBV12-3/TRBV12-4; J gene: TRBJ1-4; CDR3 protein: CASPGRLAATNEKLFF; CDR3 DNA: TGTGCCAGCCCTGGGCGTTTGGCTGCAACTAATGAAAAACTGTTTTTT
clone size: few; D gene: .; V gene: TRBV20-1; J gene: TRBJ2-7; CDR3 protein: CSARQSYEQYF; CDR3 DNA: TGCAGTGCTAGACAGTCCTACGAGCAGTACTTC
clone size: few; D gene: .; V gene: TRBV18; J gene: TRBJ2-7; CDR3 protein: CASSPAQGTSANVF; CDR3 DNA: TGTGCCAGCTCACCGGCTCAGGGAACGTCGGCGAACGTCTTC
clone size: many; D gene: .; V gene: TRBV29-1; J gene: TRBJ2-1; CDR3 protein: CSAGQGGNEQFF; CDR3 DNA: TGCAGCGCGGGGCAGGGGGGGAATGAGCAGTTCTTC
clone size: .; D gene: .; V gene: TRBV2; J gene: TRBJ2-3; CDR3 protein: CASSELATDTQYF; CDR3 DNA: TGTGCCAGCAGTGAACTAGCTACAGATACGCAGTATTTT
clone size: .; D gene: TRBD2; V gene: TRBV6-1; J gene: TRBJ2-1; CDR3 protein: CASRVAGVGEQFF; CDR3 DNA: TGTGCCAGCAGGGTAGCGGGAGTTGGTGAGCAGTTCTTC
clone size: .; D gene: TRBD2; V gene: TRBV10-3; J gene: TRBJ2-1; CDR3 protein: CAVSESAGEAYNEQFF; CDR3 DNA: TGTGCCGTCAGTGAGTCGGCGGGAGAGGCCTACAATGAGCAGTTCTTC
clone size: few; D gene: TRBD2; V gene: TRBV4-1; J gene: TRBJ2-7; CDR3 protein: CASSQDLAGEYEQYF; CDR3 DNA: TGCGCCAGCAGCCAAGACCTAGCGGGAGAGTATGAGCAGTACTTC
clone size: .; D gene: .; V gene: TRBV27; J gene: TRBJ1-1; CDR3 protein: CASSPGEPNTEAFF; CDR3 DNA: TGTGCCAGCAGCCCAGGGGAGCCGAACACTGAAGCTTTCTTT
clone size: few; D gene: TRBD2; V gene: TRBV7-9; J gene: TRBJ2-7; CDR3 protein: CASSLSTSGSYEQYF; CDR3 DNA: TGTGCCAGCAGCTTAAGCACTAGCGGCTCCTACGAGCAGTACTTC
clone size: many; D gene: .; V gene: TRBV28; J gene: TRBJ2-7; CDR3 protein: CASSLISEQYF; CDR3 DNA: TGTGCCAGCAGTCTAATTAGCGAGCAGTACTTC
clone size: many; D gene: .; V gene: TRBV3-1; J gene: TRBJ1-2; CDR3 protein: CASSQDGLSGYGYTF; CDR3 DNA: TGTGCCAGCAGCCAAGATGGACTTAGTGGCTATGGCTACACCTTC
clone size: few; D gene: TRBD2; V gene: TRBV29-1; J gene: TRBJ2-1; CDR3 protein: CSVGPAGGSRKSEQFF; CDR3 DNA: TGCAGCGTAGGTCCAGCGGGAGGTTCTCGTAAGTCTGAGCAGTTCTTC
clone size: few; D gene: TRBD1; V gene: TRBV6-6; J gene: TRBJ1-4; CDR3 protein: CASTPAGGQEKLFF; CDR3 DNA: TGTGCCAGCACCCCGGCAGGGGGCCAAGAAAAACTGTTTTTT
clone size: .; D gene: TRBD1; V gene: TRBV12-3/TRBV12-4; J gene: TRBJ2-1; CDR3 protein: CASSTSGTGGLYNEQFF; CDR3 DNA: TGTGCCAGCAGTACATCCGGGACAGGGGGCCTTTACAATGAGCAGTTCTTC
clone size: many; D gene: .; V gene: TRBV28; J gene: TRBJ2-7; CDR3 protein: CASRLYEQYF; CDR3 DNA: TGTGCCAGCAGACTCTACGAGCAGTACTTC
clone size: .; D gene: TRBD2; V gene: TRBV5-1; J gene: TRBJ2-7; CDR3 protein: CASSLLAGDREQYF; CDR3 DNA: TGCGCCAGCAGCTTACTAGCGGGAGACCGGGAGCAGTACTTC
clone size: few; D gene: .; V gene: TRBV7-9; J gene: TRBJ2-7; CDR3 protein: CASSLSGLLTEQYF; CDR3 DNA: TGTGCCAGCAGCTTGTCGGGACTCTTAACCGAGCAGTACTTC
clone size: .; D gene: TRBD1; V gene: TRBV7-9; J gene: TRBJ2-3; CDR3 protein: CASSQNGTGAYTQYF; CDR3 DNA: TGTGCCAGCAGCCAAAATGGGACAGGGGCATATACGCAGTATTTT
clone size: few; D gene: .; V gene: TRBV7-9; J gene: TRBJ2-7; CDR3 protein: CASSPTGRGTYEQYF; CDR3 DNA: TGTGCCAGCAGCCCGACCGGGCGGGGAACCTACGAGCAGTACTTC
clone size: few; D gene: .; V gene: TRBV27; J gene: TRBJ1-4; CDR3 protein: CASSHRQPTNEKLFF; CDR3 DNA: TGTGCCAGCAGTCACAGACAGCCAACTAATGAAAAACTGTTTTTT
clone size: many; D gene: .; V gene: TRBV5-1; J gene: TRBJ2-3; CDR3 protein: CASSLGRVTDTQYF; CDR3 DNA: TGCGCCAGCAGCCTCGGGAGAGTAACAGATACGCAGTATTTT
clone size: .; D gene: TRBD2; V gene: TRBV7-9; J gene: TRBJ2-7; CDR3 protein: CASSLSLAGLYEQYF; CDR3 DNA: TGTGCCAGCAGCTTATCACTAGCGGGGCTCTACGAGCAGTACTTC
clone size: few; D gene: .; V gene: TRBV5-6; J gene: TRBJ2-5; CDR3 protein: CASSFGLSGKRETQYF; CDR3 DNA: TGTGCCAGCAGCTTCGGACTCTCAGGGAAGCGGGAGACCCAGTACTTC